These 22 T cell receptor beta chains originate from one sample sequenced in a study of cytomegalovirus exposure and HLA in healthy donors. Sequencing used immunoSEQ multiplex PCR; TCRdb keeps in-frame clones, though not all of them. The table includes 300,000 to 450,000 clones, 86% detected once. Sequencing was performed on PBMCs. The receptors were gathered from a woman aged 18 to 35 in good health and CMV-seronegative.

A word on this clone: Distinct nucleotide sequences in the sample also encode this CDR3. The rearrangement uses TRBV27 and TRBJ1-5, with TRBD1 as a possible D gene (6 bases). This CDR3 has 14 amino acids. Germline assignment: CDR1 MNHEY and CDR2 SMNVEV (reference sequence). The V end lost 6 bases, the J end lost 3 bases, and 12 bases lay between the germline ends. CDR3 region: CASSTGQSNQPQHF. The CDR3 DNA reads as TGTGCCAGCAGCACCGGACAGTCCAATCAGCCCCAGCATTTT.

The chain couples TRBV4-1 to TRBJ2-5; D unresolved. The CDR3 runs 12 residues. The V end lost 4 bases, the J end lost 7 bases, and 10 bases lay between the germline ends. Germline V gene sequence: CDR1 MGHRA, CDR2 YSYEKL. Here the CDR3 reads CASSPPFGTQYF. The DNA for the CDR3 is TGCGCCAGCAGCCCCCCTTTCGGGACCCAGTACTTC.

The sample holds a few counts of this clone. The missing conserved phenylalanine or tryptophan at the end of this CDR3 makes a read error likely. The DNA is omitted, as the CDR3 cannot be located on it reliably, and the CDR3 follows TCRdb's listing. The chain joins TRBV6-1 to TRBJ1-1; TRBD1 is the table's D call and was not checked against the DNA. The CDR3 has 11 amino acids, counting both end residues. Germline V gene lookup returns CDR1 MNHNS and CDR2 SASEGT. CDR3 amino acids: CASSEGWWAGV.

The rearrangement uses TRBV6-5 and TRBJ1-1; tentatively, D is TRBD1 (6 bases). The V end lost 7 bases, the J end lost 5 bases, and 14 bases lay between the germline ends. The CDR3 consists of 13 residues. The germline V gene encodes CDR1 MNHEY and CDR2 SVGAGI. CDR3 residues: CASTRGGGTEAFF. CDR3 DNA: TGTGCCAGCACCAGGGGTGGGGGAACTGAAGCTTTCTTT.

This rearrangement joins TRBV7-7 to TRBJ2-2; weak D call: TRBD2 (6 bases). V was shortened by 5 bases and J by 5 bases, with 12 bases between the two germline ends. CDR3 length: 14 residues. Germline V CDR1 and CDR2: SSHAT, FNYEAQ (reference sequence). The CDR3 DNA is TGTGCCAGCAGCGTTAGTGGGGGGACCGGGGAGCTGTTTTTT. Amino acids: CASSVSGGTGELFF.

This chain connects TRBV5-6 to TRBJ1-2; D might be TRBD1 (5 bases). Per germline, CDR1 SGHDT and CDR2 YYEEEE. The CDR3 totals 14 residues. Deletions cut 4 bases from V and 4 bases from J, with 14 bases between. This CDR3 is CASSQAGRTYGYTF. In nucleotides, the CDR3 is TGTGCCAGCAGCCAAGCGGGACGGACCTATGGCTACACCTTC.

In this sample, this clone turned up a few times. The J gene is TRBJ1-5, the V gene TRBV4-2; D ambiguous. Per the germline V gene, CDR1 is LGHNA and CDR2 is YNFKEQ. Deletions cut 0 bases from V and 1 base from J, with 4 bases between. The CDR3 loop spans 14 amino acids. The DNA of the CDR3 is TGTGCCAGCAGCCAAGATAGCAGCAATCAGCCCCAGCATTTT. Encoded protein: CASSQDSSNQPQHF.

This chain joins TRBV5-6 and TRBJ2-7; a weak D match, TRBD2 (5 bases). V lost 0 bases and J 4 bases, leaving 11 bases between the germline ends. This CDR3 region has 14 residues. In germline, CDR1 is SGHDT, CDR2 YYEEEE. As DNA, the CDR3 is TGTGCCAGCAGCTTGGCCGGGAAGGGTTACGAGCAGTACTTC. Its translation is CASSLAGKGYEQYF.

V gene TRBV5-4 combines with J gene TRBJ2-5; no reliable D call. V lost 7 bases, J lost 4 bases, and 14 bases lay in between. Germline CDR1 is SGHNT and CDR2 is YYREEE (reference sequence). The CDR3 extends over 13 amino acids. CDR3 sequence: CASRSARRETQYF. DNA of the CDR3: TGTGCCAGCCGGAGCGCTAGAAGAGAGACCCAGTACTTC.

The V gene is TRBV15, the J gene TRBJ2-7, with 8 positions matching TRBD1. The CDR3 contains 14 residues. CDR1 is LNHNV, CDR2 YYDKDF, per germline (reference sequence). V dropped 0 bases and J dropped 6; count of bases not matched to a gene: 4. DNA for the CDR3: TGTGCCACCAGCAGAGATCAGGGGGCGTTCGAGCAGTACTTC. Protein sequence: CATSRDQGAFEQYF.

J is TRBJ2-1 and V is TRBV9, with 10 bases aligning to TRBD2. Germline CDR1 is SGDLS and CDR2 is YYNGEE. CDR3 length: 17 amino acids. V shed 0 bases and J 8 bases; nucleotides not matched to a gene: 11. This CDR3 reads CASSVGSSGRVPYEQFF. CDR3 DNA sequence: TGTGCCAGCAGCGTAGGGTCCAGCGGGAGGGTACCCTATGAGCAGTTCTTC.

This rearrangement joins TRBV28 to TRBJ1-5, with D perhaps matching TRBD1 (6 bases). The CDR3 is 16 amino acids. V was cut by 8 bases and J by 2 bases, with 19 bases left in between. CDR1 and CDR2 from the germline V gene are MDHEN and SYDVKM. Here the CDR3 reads CASSPAGAGRNQPQHF. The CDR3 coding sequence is TGTGCCAGCTCCCCGGCGGGGGCCGGGCGCAATCAGCCCCAGCATTTT.

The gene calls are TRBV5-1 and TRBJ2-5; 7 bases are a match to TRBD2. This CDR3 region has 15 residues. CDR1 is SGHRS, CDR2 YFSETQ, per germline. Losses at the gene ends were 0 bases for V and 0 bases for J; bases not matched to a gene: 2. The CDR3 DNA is TGCGCCAGCAGCTTGGTCAGCGGGAACCAAGAGACCCAGTACTTC. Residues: CASSLVSGNQETQYF.

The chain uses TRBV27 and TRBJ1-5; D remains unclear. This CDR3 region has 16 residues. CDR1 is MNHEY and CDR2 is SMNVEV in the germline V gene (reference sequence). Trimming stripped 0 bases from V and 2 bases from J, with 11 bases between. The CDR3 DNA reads TGTGCCAGCAGTTTATCTCCCGGTGATGGCAATCAGCCCCAGCATTTT. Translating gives CASSLSPGDGNQPQHF.

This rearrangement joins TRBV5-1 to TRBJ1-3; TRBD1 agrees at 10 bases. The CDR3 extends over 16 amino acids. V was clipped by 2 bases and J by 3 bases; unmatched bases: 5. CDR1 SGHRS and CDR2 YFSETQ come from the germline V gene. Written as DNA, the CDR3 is TGCGCCAGCAGCTTTACCGGGACAGGGGTTGGAAACACCATATATTTT. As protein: CASSFTGTGVGNTIYF.

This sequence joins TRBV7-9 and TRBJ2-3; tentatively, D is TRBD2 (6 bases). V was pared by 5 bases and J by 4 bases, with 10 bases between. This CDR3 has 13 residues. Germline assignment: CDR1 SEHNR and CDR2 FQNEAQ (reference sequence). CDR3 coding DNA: TGTGCCAGCAGCGAGTGGGGGGCAGATACGCAGTATTTT. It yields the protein CASSEWGADTQYF.

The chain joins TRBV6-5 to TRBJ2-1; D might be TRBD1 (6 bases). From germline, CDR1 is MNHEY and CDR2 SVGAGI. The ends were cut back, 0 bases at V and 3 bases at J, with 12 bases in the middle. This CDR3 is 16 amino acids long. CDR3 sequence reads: CASSYSARGFYNEQFF. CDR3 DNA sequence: TGTGCCAGCAGTTACTCCGCCAGGGGATTCTACAATGAGCAGTTCTTC.

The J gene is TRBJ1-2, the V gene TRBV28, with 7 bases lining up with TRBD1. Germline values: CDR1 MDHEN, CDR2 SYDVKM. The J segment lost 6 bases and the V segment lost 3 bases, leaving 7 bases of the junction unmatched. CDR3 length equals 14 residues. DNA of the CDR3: TGTGCCAGCAGTTTCGAGGGGGCGCGTGATGGCTACACCTTC. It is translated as CASSFEGARDGYTF.

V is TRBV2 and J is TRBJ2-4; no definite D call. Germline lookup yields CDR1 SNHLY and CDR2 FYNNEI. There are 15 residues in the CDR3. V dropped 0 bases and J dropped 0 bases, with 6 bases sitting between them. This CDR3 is CASSEAELAKNIQYF. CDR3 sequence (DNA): TGTGCCAGCAGTGAAGCGGAGTTAGCCAAAAACATTCAGTACTTC.

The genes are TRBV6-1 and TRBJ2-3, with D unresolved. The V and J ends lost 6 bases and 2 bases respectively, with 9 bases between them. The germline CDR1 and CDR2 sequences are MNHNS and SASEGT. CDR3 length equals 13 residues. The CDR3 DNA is TGTGCCAGCAGGTACACGTACACAGATACGCAGTATTTT. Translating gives CASRYTYTDTQYF.

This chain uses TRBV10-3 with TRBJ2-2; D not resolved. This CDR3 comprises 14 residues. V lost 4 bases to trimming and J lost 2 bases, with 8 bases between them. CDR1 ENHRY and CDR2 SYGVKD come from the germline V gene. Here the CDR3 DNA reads TGTGCCATCAGTGGACTGATAAACACCGGGGAGCTGTTTTTT. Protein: CAISGLINTGELFF.

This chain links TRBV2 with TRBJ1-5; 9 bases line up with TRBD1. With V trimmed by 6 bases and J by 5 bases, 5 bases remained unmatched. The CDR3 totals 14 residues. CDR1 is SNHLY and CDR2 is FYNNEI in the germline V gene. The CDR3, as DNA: TGTGCCAGCAGGGGGGACAGGGACTATCAGCCCCAGCATTTT. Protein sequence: CASRGDRDYQPQHF.